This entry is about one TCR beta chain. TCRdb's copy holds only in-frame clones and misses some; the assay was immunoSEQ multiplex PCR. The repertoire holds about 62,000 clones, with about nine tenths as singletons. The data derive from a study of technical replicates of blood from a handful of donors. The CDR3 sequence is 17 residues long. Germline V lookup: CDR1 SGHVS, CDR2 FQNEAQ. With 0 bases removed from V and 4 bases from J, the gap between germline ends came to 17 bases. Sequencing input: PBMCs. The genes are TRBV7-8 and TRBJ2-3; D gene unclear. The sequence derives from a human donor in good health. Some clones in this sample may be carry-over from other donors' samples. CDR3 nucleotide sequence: TGTGCCAGCAGCTTAGCGCGAACTTTAGCATTGCCAGATACGCAGTATTTT. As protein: CASSLARTLALPDTQYF.